This TCR beta chain was identified during a study of T cells after yellow fever vaccination. Points from the study as a whole: When the response was secondary, it was weaker but reached its peak faster, day 5 versus 15. Among primary-vaccination clones, most reappeared after the booster, at 95% to 96% for CD4 and about 90% for CD8.

Germline V gene sequence: CDR1 SGHTA, CDR2 FQGNSA. This CDR3 comprises 14 residues. V lost 6 bases and J 5 bases, leaving 14 bases between the germline ends. Template-switching 5'RACE yielded the TCR cDNA; a universal primer site and UMIs were added in the process. In TCRdb, the 5' RACE reads were re-called with MiXCR into one record per CDR3 protein. The sample lists about 320,000 distinct CDR3 sequences; around 4.3% were seen once. To note about this clonotype: No antigen is known for it.

V usage is TRBV7-2 and J usage is TRBJ1-5; D remains ambiguous. The sequencing here drew on PBMCs, taken 15 days after the yellow fever booster vaccination. The source is a young man who received the YFV17D yellow fever vaccine. In DNA form, the CDR3 reads TGTGCCAGCAGTGCCGGGCCGGGTGATCAGCCCCAGCATTTT. Protein sequence: CASSAGPGDQPQHF.